This T cell receptor beta chain was identified during a study of cytomegalovirus exposure and HLA in healthy donors. Study findings and constraints: Association with HLA alleles at 0.05 false discovery rate was found for around 15,000 TCR beta sequences in a later analysis. Earlier analysis yielded a pattern in which most TCR beta V segments were productive about 90% or about 30% of the time.

The CDR3 extends over 15 amino acids. From germline, CDR1 is MGHRA and CDR2 YSYEKL. V was clipped by 0 bases and J by 0 bases, with 8 bases between them. Donors were nominally healthy when sampled, though unrecorded immune exposures were likely. The PCR had 60 Vbeta and 13 Jbeta primers. The table came from immunoSEQ multiplex PCR; TCRdb's copy has only in-frame clones and leaves some out. The sample has 130,000 to 150,000 clones; 80% to 85% are singletons. Notes on this clone: Its target is not known.

The origin of this receptor is a male donor in good health and CMV-seropositive. The sequencing sample was made of PBMCs. The chain couples TRBV4-1 to TRBJ1-1; D not resolved. The CDR3 loop is CASSQEVQVNTEAFF. CDR3 sequence (DNA): TGCGCCAGCAGCCAAGAGGTTCAGGTGAACACTGAAGCTTTCTTT.